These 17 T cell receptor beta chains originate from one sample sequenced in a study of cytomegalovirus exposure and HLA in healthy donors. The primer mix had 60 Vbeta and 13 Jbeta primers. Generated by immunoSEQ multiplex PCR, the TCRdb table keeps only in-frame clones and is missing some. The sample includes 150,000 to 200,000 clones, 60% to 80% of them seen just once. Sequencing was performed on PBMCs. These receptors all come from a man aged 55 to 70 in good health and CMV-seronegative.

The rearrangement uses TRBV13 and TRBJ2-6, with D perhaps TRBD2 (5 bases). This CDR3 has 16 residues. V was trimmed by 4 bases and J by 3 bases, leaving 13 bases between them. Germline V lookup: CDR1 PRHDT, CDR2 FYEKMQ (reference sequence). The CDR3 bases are TGTGCCAGCAGCTCTCGAGGAGGTAGTGGGGCCAACGTCCTGACTTTC. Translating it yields CASSSRGGSGANVLTF.

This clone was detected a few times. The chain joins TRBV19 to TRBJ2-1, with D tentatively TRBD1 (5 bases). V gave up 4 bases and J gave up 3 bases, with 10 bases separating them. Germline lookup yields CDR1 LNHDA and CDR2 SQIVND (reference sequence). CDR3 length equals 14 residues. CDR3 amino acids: CASSTGGHYNEQFF. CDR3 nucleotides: TGTGCCAGTAGTACAGGCGGACACTACAATGAGCAGTTCTTC.

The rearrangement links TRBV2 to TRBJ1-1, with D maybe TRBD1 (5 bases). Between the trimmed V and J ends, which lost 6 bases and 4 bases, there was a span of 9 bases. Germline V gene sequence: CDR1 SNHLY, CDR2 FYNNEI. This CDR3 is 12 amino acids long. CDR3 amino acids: CASRAGLTEAFF. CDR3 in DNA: TGTGCCAGCAGGGCGGGGCTCACTGAAGCTTTCTTT.

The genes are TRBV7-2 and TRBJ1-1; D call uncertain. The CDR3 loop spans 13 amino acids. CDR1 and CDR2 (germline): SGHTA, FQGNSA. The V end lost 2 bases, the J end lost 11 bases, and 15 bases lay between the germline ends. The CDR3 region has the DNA TGTGCCAGCAGCTTAAATTCCCAGAGGGAGGCTTTCTTT. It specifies CASSLNSQREAFF.

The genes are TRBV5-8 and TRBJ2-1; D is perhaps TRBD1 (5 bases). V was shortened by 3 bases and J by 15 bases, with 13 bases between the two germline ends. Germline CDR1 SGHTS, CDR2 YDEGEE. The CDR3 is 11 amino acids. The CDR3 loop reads CASSSTVRVFF. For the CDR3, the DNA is TGTGCCAGCAGCTCGACAGTTAGGGTGTTCTTC.

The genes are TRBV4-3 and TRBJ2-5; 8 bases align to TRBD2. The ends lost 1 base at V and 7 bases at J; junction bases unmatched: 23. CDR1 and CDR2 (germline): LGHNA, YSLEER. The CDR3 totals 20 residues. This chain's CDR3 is CASSQALPGGDTVRLGTQYF. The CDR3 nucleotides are TGCGCCAGCAGCCAAGCACTCCCGGGAGGGGACACCGTTCGTTTGGGGACCCAGTACTTC.

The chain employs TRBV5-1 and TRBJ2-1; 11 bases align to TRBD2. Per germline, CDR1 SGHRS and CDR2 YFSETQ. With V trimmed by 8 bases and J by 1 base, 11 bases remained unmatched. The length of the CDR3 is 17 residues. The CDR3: CASFPTSGIVSYNEQFF. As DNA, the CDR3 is TGCGCCAGTTTTCCGACTAGCGGGATAGTTTCCTACAATGAGCAGTTCTTC.

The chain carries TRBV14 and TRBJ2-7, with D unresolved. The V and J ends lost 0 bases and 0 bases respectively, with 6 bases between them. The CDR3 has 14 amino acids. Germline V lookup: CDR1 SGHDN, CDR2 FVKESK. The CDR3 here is CASSQELSSYEQYF. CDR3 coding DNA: TGTGCCAGCAGCCAAGAACTGAGCTCCTACGAGCAGTACTTC. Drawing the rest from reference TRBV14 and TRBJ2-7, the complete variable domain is EAGVTQFPSHSVIEKGQTVTLRCDPISGHDNLYWYRRVMGKEIKFLLHFVKESKQDESGMPNNRFLAERTGGTYSTLKVQPAELEDSGVYFCASSQELSSYEQYFGPGTRLTVT.

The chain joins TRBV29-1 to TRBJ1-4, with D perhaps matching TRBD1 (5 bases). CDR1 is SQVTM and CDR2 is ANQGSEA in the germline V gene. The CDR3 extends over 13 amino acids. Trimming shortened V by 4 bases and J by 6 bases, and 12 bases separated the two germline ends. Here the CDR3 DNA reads TGCAGCGTTGCTGGCAGGGAGGATGAAAAACTGTTTTTT. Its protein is CSVAGREDEKLFF.

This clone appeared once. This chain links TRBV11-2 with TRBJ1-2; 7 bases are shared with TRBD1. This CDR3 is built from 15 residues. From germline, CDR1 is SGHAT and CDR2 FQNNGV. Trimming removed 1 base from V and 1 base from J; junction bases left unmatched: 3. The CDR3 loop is CASSLGDRSNYGYTF. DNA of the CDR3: TGTGCCAGCAGCTTAGGGGACAGAAGTAACTATGGCTACACCTTC.

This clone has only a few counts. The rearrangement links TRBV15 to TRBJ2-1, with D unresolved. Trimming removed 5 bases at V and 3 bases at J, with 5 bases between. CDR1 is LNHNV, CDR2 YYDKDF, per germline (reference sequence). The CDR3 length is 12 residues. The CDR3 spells CATSRYYNEQFF. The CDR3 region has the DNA TGTGCCACCAGCCGCTACTACAATGAGCAGTTCTTC.

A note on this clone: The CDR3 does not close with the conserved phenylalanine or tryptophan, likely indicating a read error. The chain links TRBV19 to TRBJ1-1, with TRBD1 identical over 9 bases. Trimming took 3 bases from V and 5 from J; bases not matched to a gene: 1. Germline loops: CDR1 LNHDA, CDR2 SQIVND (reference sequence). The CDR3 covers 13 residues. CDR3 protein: CASSMDRGTEAFL. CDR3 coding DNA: TGTGCCAGTAGTATGGACAGGGGAACTGAAGCTTTCCTT.

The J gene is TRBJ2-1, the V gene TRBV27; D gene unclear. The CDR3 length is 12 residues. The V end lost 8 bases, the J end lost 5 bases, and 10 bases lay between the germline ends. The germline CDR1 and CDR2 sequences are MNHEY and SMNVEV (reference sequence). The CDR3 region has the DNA TGTGCCAGCTCTAACCTTAACAATGAGCAGTTCTTC. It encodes CASSNLNNEQFF.

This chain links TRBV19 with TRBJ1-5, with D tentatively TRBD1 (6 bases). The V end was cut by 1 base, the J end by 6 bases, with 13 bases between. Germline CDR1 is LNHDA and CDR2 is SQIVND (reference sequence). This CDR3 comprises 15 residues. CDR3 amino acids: CASSIAGAGFQPQHF. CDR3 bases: TGTGCCAGTAGTATAGCAGGGGCAGGGTTTCAGCCCCAGCATTTT.

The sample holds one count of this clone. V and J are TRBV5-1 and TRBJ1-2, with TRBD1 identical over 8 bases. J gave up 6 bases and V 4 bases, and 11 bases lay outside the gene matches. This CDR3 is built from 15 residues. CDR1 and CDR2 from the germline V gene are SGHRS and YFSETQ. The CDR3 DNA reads TGCGCCAGCAGCCTGGGGTCAGGGGGCCACGATGGCTACACCTTC. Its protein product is CASSLGSGGHDGYTF.

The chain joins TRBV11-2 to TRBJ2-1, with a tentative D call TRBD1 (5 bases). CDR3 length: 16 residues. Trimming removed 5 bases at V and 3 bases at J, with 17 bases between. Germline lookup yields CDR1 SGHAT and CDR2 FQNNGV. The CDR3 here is CASSPIWGVRYNEQFF. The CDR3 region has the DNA TGTGCCAGCAGCCCTATTTGGGGCGTTCGCTACAATGAGCAGTTCTTC.

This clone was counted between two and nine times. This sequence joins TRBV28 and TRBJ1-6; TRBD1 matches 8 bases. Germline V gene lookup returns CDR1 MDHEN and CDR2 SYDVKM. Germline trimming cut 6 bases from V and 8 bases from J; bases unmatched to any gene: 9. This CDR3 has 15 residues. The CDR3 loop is CASSSSGGWDSPLHF. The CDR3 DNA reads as TGTGCCAGCAGCTCCTCAGGGGGCTGGGATTCACCCCTCCACTTT.